These 12 T cell receptor beta chains share one sample of origin, sequenced in a study of blood T cell repertoires in COVID-19. TCRdb keeps only in-frame clones here, not all; method: immunoSEQ multiplex PCR. The data contain 200,000 or so clones, roughly four fifths of them seen just once; the ten biggest clones take up about 4.8%. The sequenced sample consisted of peripheral blood. Every receptor here comes from a woman younger than 45 with acute or convalescent COVID-19.

This rearrangement joins TRBV7-9 to TRBJ2-3, with 8 nucleotides matching TRBD1. CDR3 length: 16 amino acids. CDR1 is SEHNR and CDR2 is FQNEAQ in the germline V gene (reference sequence). J gave up 4 bases and V 7 bases, and 13 bases lay outside the gene matches. CDR3 loop: CASNRIGQGSADTQYF. The CDR3 nucleotides read TGTGCCAGCAACCGCATCGGACAGGGCTCGGCAGATACGCAGTATTTT.

V gene TRBV4-1 combines with J gene TRBJ2-1; possibly TRBD2 for D (6 bases). CDR3 length: 12 residues. V was pared by 8 bases and J by 7 bases, with 12 bases between. Looked up from germline, CDR1 is MGHRA and CDR2 is YSYEKL. The CDR3 sequence: CASGPAGNEQFF. The CDR3 DNA reads TGCGCCAGCGGCCCGGCGGGGAATGAGCAGTTCTTC.

This sequence joins TRBV6-2 or TRBV6-3 and TRBJ1-2; weak D call: TRBD1 (6 bases). The CDR3 runs to 14 residues. CDR1 and CDR2 (germline): MNHEY, SVGEGT. The V end was cut by 4 bases, the J end by 7 bases, with 16 bases between. The CDR3: CASSWGPQATGYTF. The CDR3 region has the DNA TGTGCCAGCAGTTGGGGGCCCCAAGCGACTGGCTACACCTTC.

The chain carries TRBV6-5 and TRBJ1-1, with a possible D match to TRBD1 (5 bases). The V gene lost 5 bases and the J gene lost 4 bases, with 11 bases spanning the gap. Germline loops: CDR1 MNHEY, CDR2 SVGAGI. CDR3 size: 13 residues. The CDR3 protein is CASSTVGPTEAFF. The CDR3 DNA reads TGTGCCAGCAGTACCGTGGGGCCCACTGAAGCTTTCTTT.

This chain uses TRBV10-3 with TRBJ2-3, with 10 bases matching TRBD2. There are 16 residues in the CDR3. Trimming removed 6 bases from V and 4 bases from J; junction bases left unmatched: 10. Per germline, CDR1 ENHRY and CDR2 SYGVKD. The CDR3 DNA is TGTGCCATCAGGGGGACTAGCGAAAAGGGTCCAGATACGCAGTATTTT. Protein product: CAIRGTSEKGPDTQYF.

This chain links TRBV7-2 with TRBJ2-1, with 11 bases matching TRBD2. Trimming removed 5 bases from V and 7 bases from J; junction bases left unmatched: 10. Germline V lookup: CDR1 SGHTA, CDR2 FQGNSA. This CDR3 has 16 residues. Written as DNA, the CDR3 is TGTGCCAGCAGCCCCCTCGTGGCTAGCGGGAGGAATGAGCAGTTCTTC. Residues: CASSPLVASGRNEQFF.

The chain joins TRBV24-1 to TRBJ1-2; D possibly corresponds to TRBD1 (5 bases). CDR3 size: 14 residues. V shed 4 bases and J shed 7 bases, with 15 bases lying between them. Per germline, CDR1 KGHDR and CDR2 SFDVKD. The CDR3 DNA reads TGTGCCACCAGTGAACAAAGGGAGGGGTCTGGCTACACCTTC. Protein product: CATSEQREGSGYTF.

The CDR3 nucleotides read TGTGCCAGCAGCCGGGGGGGCAATCAGCCCCAGCATTTT. This encodes CASSRGGNQPQHF. The rearrangement joins TRBV5-6 to TRBJ1-5; possible D gene TRBD1, 5 bases. Germline assignment: CDR1 SGHDT and CDR2 YYEEEE. CDR3 length equals 13 residues. The V end was cut by 4 bases, the J end by 2 bases, with 7 bases between. The variable domain in full, with the rest retrieved from reference TRBV5-6 and TRBJ1-5, is DAGVTQSPTHLIKTRGQQVTLRCSPKSGHDTVSWYQQALGQGPQFIFQYYEEEERQRGNFPDRFSGHQFPNYSSELNVNALLLGDSALYLCASSRGGNQPQHFGDGTRLSIL.

This clone was found once. The chain uses TRBV4-2 and TRBJ1-6; no firm D call. Germline CDR1 reads LGHNA; CDR2 reads YNFKEQ. The CDR3 contains 13 residues. Trimming removed 1 base at V and 10 bases at J, with 8 bases between. DNA of the CDR3: TGTGCCAGCAGCCAAGGAATCGGGTCACCCCTCCACTTT. The encoded protein is CASSQGIGSPLHF.

The V and J genes are TRBV13 and TRBJ1-6, with a tentative D call TRBD1 (5 bases). Germline V gives CDR1 PRHDT, CDR2 FYEKMQ (reference sequence). V gave up 1 base and J gave up 7 bases, with 8 bases separating them. This CDR3 region has 14 residues. The CDR3: CASSLEGKNSPLHF. In DNA form, the CDR3 reads TGTGCCAGCAGCTTAGAGGGGAAGAATTCACCCCTCCACTTT.

This clone was detected only a few times. The rearrangement uses TRBV5-5 and TRBJ2-7, with 7 bases lining up with TRBD2. This CDR3 region has 14 residues. The V and J ends lost 4 bases and 2 bases, in that order; junction bases with no gene match: 6. Germline values: CDR1 SGHKS, CDR2 YYEKEE (reference sequence). The CDR3 region has the DNA TGTGCCAGCAGCCTCCGGGACTACACCTACGAGCAGTACTTC. It yields the protein CASSLRDYTYEQYF.

The chain combines TRBV6-2 or TRBV6-3 with TRBJ2-3, with 8 nucleotides matching TRBD2. The germline V gene has CDR1 MNHEY and CDR2 SVGEGT. The CDR3 is 18 amino acids. The J segment lost 2 bases and the V segment lost 2 bases, leaving 12 bases of the junction unmatched. The CDR3, as DNA: TGTGCCAGCAGTTACATCTTGGTAGCGGGGTCGGACACAGATACGCAGTATTTT. Translating it yields CASSYILVAGSDTDTQYF.